This T cell receptor beta chain was retrieved from a study of blood T cell repertoires in COVID-19. Study summary: In each case, the material was cDNA or gDNA derived from T cells, B-cell-depleted T cells, or PBMCs.

Generated by immunoSEQ multiplex PCR, the TCRdb table keeps only in-frame clones and is missing some. The data hold roughly 150,000 clones, with roughly 93% observed a single time. Per germline, CDR1 LGHDT and CDR2 YNNKEL (reference sequence). The CDR3 runs 15 residues. V shed 3 bases, J shed 2 bases, and the junction held 5 bases outside the gene matches. The V gene is TRBV3-1 (or the pseudogene TRBV3-2), the J gene TRBJ2-3; 7 bases agree with TRBD2. The clonotype comes from a man between 18 and 29 years old with acute or convalescent COVID-19. The sample taken for sequencing was peripheral blood. The DNA of the CDR3 is TGTGCCAGCAGCCACGCGGGGGTTTCCACAGATACGCAGTATTTT. Its translation: CASSHAGVSTDTQYF.